These 27 T cell receptor beta chains were sequenced from one sample in a study of T cells in Graves' hyperthyroidism and ophthalmopathy. The TCR beta CDR3 regions underwent amplification using RNA transcripts as the source. HTBI primers were the set used in a first-round RT-PCR of the TCR CDR3. TCRdb re-called the multiplex PCR reads through MiXCR, storing one row per CDR3 protein. The table lists about 380,000 distinct CDR3 sequences, 18% of them singletons. Specimen: blood. All receptors derive from a man aged 18 to 30 with Graves' ophthalmopathy.

The chain recombines TRBV5-4 with TRBJ2-3; the match to TRBD2 covers 8 bases. This CDR3 is built from 15 residues. J lost 3 bases, V lost 4 bases, and 7 bases had no gene match. Germline CDR1 SGHNT, CDR2 YYREEE (reference sequence). The chain's CDR3 is CASSTPGLGTDTQYF. The CDR3 coding sequence is TGTGCCAGCAGCACACCGGGACTAGGAACAGATACGCAGTATTTT. Together with reference TRBV5-4 and TRBJ2-3, the CDR3 gives the full variable domain: ETGVTQSPTHLIKTRGQQVTLRCSSQSGHNTVSWYQQALGQGPQFIFQYYREEENGRGNFPPRFSGLQFPNYSSELNVNALELDDSALYLCASSTPGLGTDTQYFGPGTRLTVL.

This clonotype was counted many times. CDR3 in DNA: TGTGCCAGCAGTCTTGGGACTTTCTACGAGCAGTACTTC. Amino acid sequence: CASSLGTFYEQYF. This rearrangement joins TRBV28 to TRBJ2-7, with TRBD2 as a possible D gene (6 bases). Germline CDR1 and CDR2: MDHEN and SYDVKM. The CDR3 consists of 13 residues. V was pared by 5 bases and J by 3 bases, with 11 bases between. The complete variable domain, with remaining parts taken from reference TRBV28 and TRBJ2-7, reads DVKVTQSSRYLVKRTGEKVFLECVQDMDHENMFWYRQDPGLGLRLIYFSYDVKMKEKGDIPEGYSVSREKKERFSLILESASTNQTSMYLCASSLGTFYEQYFGPGTRLTVT.

J is TRBJ2-7 and V is TRBV3-1, with 7 bases fitting TRBD1. V lost 5 bases and J lost 6; bases outside the gene matches: 4. Germline V gives CDR1 LGHDT, CDR2 YNNKEL (reference sequence). CDR3 size: 12 residues. For the CDR3, the DNA is TGTGCCAGCAGCATAGACAGGGCCGAGCAGTACTTC. This translates into CASSIDRAEQYF.

This clonotype was seen many times. The chain combines TRBV7-2 with TRBJ2-3; 10 nucleotides line up with TRBD2. The CDR3 length is 17 residues. In germline, CDR1 is SGHTA, CDR2 FQGNSA. V lost 7 bases to trimming and J lost 6 bases; unmatched junction nucleotides: 16. The CDR3 is CASNPIAGGGSGDTQYF. CDR3 coding DNA: TGTGCCAGCAACCCGATAGCGGGGGGCGGGAGTGGGGATACGCAGTATTTT.

This clonotype was observed a few times. This rearrangement joins TRBV6-2 or TRBV6-3 to TRBJ2-1; 12 bases agree with TRBD2. V lost 6 bases and J lost 9; bases outside the gene matches: 9. The CDR3 totals 15 residues. Per germline, CDR1 MNHEY and CDR2 SVGEGT. CDR3 amino acids: CASSQTSGGRREQFF. The CDR3 nucleotides read TGTGCCAGCAGCCAAACTAGCGGGGGGCGGCGTGAGCAGTTCTTC.

This clonotype was found many times. This chain connects TRBV9 to TRBJ1-1, with 7 bases fitting TRBD1. The V gene end was trimmed by 1 base and the J gene end by 1 base; junction bases not matched to a gene: 7. Germline CDR1 SGDLS, CDR2 YYNGEE. This CDR3 spans 16 amino acids. CDR3 DNA sequence: TGTGCCAGCAGCGTAAACTCCGGGACAGCGAACACTGAAGCTTTCTTT. This encodes CASSVNSGTANTEAFF.

This clonotype was counted at least ten times. The chain couples TRBV15 to TRBJ2-5, with D unresolved. In germline, CDR1 is LNHNV, CDR2 YYDKDF (reference sequence). V dropped 2 bases and J dropped 1 base, with 11 bases sitting between them. This CDR3 comprises 15 residues. This chain's CDR3 is CATSRSQSVQETQYF. The CDR3 nucleotides read TGTGCCACCAGCAGATCTCAGTCGGTCCAAGAGACCCAGTACTTC. Looking up the rest from reference TRBV15 and TRBJ2-5 gives the full variable domain: DAMVIQNPRYQVTQFGKPVTLSCSQTLNHNVMYWYQQKSSQAPKLLFHYYDKDFNNEADTPDNFQSRRPNTSFCFLDIRSPGLGDTAMYLCATSRSQSVQETQYFGPGTRLLVL.

This clonotype came up a few times. The chain links TRBV18 to TRBJ1-2, with D uncertain. Deletions cut 3 bases from V and 3 bases from J, with 17 bases between. The CDR3 is 16 amino acids. Looked up from germline, CDR1 is KGHSH and CDR2 is LQKENI. The CDR3 here is CASSPAQVRPDYGYTF. The CDR3 DNA sequence: TGTGCCAGCTCACCTGCCCAAGTCCGTCCTGACTATGGCTACACCTTC. Together with reference TRBV18 and TRBJ1-2, the CDR3 gives the full variable domain: NAGVMQNPRHLVRRRGQEARLRCSPMKGHSHVYWYRQLPEEGLKFMVYLQKENIIDESGMPKERFSAEFPKEGPSILRIQQVVRGDSAAYFCASSPAQVRPDYGYTFGSGTRLTVV.

This clonotype was seen only a few times. This chain uses TRBV18 with TRBJ2-7; no clear D gene. This CDR3 region has 15 residues. Germline V lookup: CDR1 KGHSH, CDR2 LQKENI. Trimming cost V 0 bases and J 6 bases, with 15 bases left between them. In nucleotides, the CDR3 is TGTGCCAGCTCACCACCGAAAGGTGAGAGGACCGAGCAGTACTTC. Amino acids: CASSPPKGERTEQYF.

This clonotype was counted only a few times. The rearrangement joins TRBV5-1 to TRBJ1-4, with TRBD1 matching 9 bases. The V and J ends lost 3 bases and 3 bases, in that order; junction bases with no gene match: 9. The germline V gene encodes CDR1 SGHRS and CDR2 YFSETQ. CDR3 length: 17 residues. The CDR3 DNA reads as TGCGCCAGCAGCTGGGGTGGGACAGGGTCATCTAATGAAAAACTGTTTTTT. Translation: CASSWGGTGSSNEKLFF.

In its sample, this clonotype was seen a few times. The chain carries TRBV5-6 and TRBJ2-7, with D perhaps matching TRBD1 (6 bases). CDR1 and CDR2 (germline): SGHDT, YYEEEE. The germline V and J ends were trimmed by 4 bases and 7 bases, with 21 bases remaining between them. The CDR3 totals 15 residues. The CDR3 sequence is CASSLSAGAWNEQYF. Here the CDR3 DNA reads TGTGCCAGCAGCCTGTCGGCAGGGGCTTGGAATGAGCAGTACTTC.

As to this clonotype: At one of its ends the junction is not consistent with the germline gene, which may arise from a read error. The chain links TRBV6-5 to TRBJ2-1; D is unclear. This CDR3 is built from 13 residues. Germline CDR1 MNHEY, CDR2 SVGAGI. This CDR3 is CASSYLLGNGQFF. CDR3 in DNA: TGTGCCAGCAGTTACCTTCTAGGGAATGGGCAGTTCTTC.

The chain joins TRBV2 to TRBJ2-3, with 8 bases identical to TRBD2. The V segment lost 3 bases and the J segment 3 bases; nucleotides outside the gene matches: 2. The V gene's germline CDR1 is SNHLY and CDR2 FYNNEI. CDR3 length equals 14 residues. CDR3 DNA: TGTGCCAGCAGTGACGGGGGGGGGACAGATACGCAGTATTTT. Protein product: CASSDGGGTDTQYF.

This clonotype showed up many times. This chain joins TRBV7-3 and TRBJ1-6, with a possible D match to TRBD1 (5 bases). Germline CDR1 SGHTA, CDR2 FQGTGA. The CDR3 extends over 14 amino acids. Trimming shortened V by 5 bases and J by 7 bases, and 12 bases separated the two germline ends. The CDR3 sequence: CASSAQDGNSPLHF. The CDR3 DNA sequence: TGTGCCAGCAGCGCACAGGACGGGAATTCACCCCTCCACTTT.

This clonotype was detected ten times or more. The rearrangement uses TRBV7-9 and TRBJ1-6, with TRBD1 matching 9 bases. CDR1 SEHNR and CDR2 FQNEAQ come from the germline V gene (reference sequence). Trimming at V came to 4 bases and at J to 9 bases, leaving 7 bases not matched to a gene. CDR3 size: 15 residues. This CDR3 is CASSWDREEVSPLHF. The CDR3 nucleotides read TGTGCCAGCAGCTGGGACAGGGAAGAGGTTTCACCCCTCCACTTT.

This clonotype was recorded at least ten times. The chain links TRBV7-6 to TRBJ2-7, with 7 positions matching TRBD1. The CDR3 contains 13 residues. The germline V gene has CDR1 SGHVS and CDR2 FNYEAQ. Losses at the gene ends were 6 bases for V and 4 bases for J; bases not matched to a gene: 6. The CDR3 here is CASSWDSYYEQYF. For the CDR3, the DNA is TGTGCCAGCAGTTGGGACAGTTATTACGAGCAGTACTTC.

This clonotype was seen at least ten times. The chain employs TRBV7-9 and TRBJ2-1; D call uncertain. Germline V gene sequence: CDR1 SEHNR, CDR2 FQNEAQ (reference sequence). The CDR3 is made up of 14 amino acids. The V end lost 3 bases, the J end lost 3 bases, and 9 bases lay between the germline ends. CDR3 nucleotide sequence: TGTGCCAGCAGCTTGTACAGTTACTACAATGAGCAGTTCTTC. As protein: CASSLYSYYNEQFF.

This clonotype was counted ten times or more. This chain joins TRBV12-3 or TRBV12-4 and TRBJ1-4, with D perhaps TRBD1 (6 bases). V was shortened by 4 bases and J by 3 bases, with 9 bases between the two germline ends. The CDR3 is made up of 14 amino acids. CDR3 DNA sequence: TGTGCCAGCAGTTACAGGGTTGCTAATGAAAAACTGTTTTTT. Encoded protein: CASSYRVANEKLFF.

The CDR3 here is CSASARGAQSYNEQFF. Here the CDR3 DNA reads TGCAGTGCTAGTGCGAGGGGGGCTCAATCCTACAATGAGCAGTTCTTC. The chain couples TRBV20-1 to TRBJ2-1; D possibly matches TRBD1 or TRBD2 (6 bases each). The CDR3 extends over 16 amino acids. Germline values: CDR1 DFQATT, CDR2 SNEGSKA (reference sequence). V lost 3 bases and J lost 1, with 16 bases in between.

J is TRBJ1-6 and V is TRBV19; the D gene is possibly TRBD1 (5 bases). Germline lookup yields CDR1 LNHDA and CDR2 SQIVND (reference sequence). Trimming took off 9 bases at V and 12 bases at J, with 18 bases between the two ends. The CDR3 contains 13 residues. CDR3 nucleotide sequence: TGTGCCAGGCCTGGGGACCGGGATCGACCCCTCCACTTT. Translation gives CARPGDRDRPLHF.

As concerns this clonotype: Being one base from a much bigger clone, this may be a read error. The V gene is TRBV20-1, the J gene TRBJ1-1, with D perhaps matching TRBD1 (6 bases). Per the germline V gene, CDR1 is DFQATT and CDR2 is SNEGSKA (reference sequence). The CDR3 is made up of 15 amino acids. CDR3 amino acids: CSVREALRGITEAFF. CDR3 DNA: TGCAGTGTTAGAGAGGCACTCAGGGGCATAACTGAAGCTTTCTTT.

This clonotype was counted only a few times. The rearrangement uses TRBV7-8 and TRBJ2-1; the match to TRBD1 covers 9 bases. CDR3 length: 16 residues. Germline CDR1 reads SGHVS; CDR2 reads FQNEAQ. Trimming removed 8 bases from V and 4 bases from J; junction bases left unmatched: 12. CDR3 sequence: CASGSLQGQGYNEQFF. CDR3 coding DNA: TGTGCCAGCGGCTCACTCCAGGGACAGGGTTACAATGAGCAGTTCTTC.

This clonotype was seen repeatedly, ten times or more. The V call is TRBV5-1, the J call TRBJ2-1, with D unresolved. The germline CDR1 and CDR2 sequences are SGHRS and YFSETQ. This CDR3 has 13 amino acids. V was clipped by 2 bases and J by 6 bases, with 9 bases between them. CDR3 in DNA: TGCGCCAGCAGCTTTGGGGTTCTCAATGAGCAGTTCTTC. Translated, it gives CASSFGVLNEQFF.

In nucleotides, the CDR3 is TGTGCCAGCAGCCAGACAGATTGGTACTCCTATAATTCACCCCTCCACTTT. It specifies CASSQTDWYSYNSPLHF. V is TRBV14 and J is TRBJ1-6; the D gene is possibly TRBD1 (5 bases). Germline lookup yields CDR1 SGHDN and CDR2 FVKESK. V was cut by 3 bases and J by 0 bases, with 12 bases left in between. The CDR3 is 17 residues long.

V gene TRBV5-1 combines with J gene TRBJ2-5; possibly TRBD1 for D (6 bases). CDR3 length equals 16 residues. The germline V and J ends were trimmed by 0 bases and 9 bases, with 21 bases remaining between them. Germline V gives CDR1 SGHRS, CDR2 YFSETQ. CDR3 DNA sequence: TGCGCCAGCAGCTTGGCCGAGCAGGGGAGCAGATCGGCCCAGTACTTC. Translation: CASSLAEQGSRSAQYF. Looking up the rest from reference TRBV5-1 and TRBJ2-5 gives the full variable domain: KAGVTQTPRYLIKTRGQQVTLSCSPISGHRSVSWYQQTPGQGLQFLFEYFSETQRNKGNFPGRFSGRQFSNSRSEMNVSTLELGDSALYLCASSLAEQGSRSAQYFGPGTRLLVL.

This clonotype was counted a few times. The chain couples TRBV7-2 to TRBJ2-5, with 10 bases matching TRBD2. Germline V gives CDR1 SGHTA, CDR2 FQGNSA. J lost 4 bases, V lost 3 bases, and 5 bases had no gene match. The length of the CDR3 is 15 residues. The CDR3 bases are TGTGCCAGCAGCTTCCTAGCGGGGGTTGGAGAGACCCAGTACTTC. This codes for CASSFLAGVGETQYF. The full variable domain, rest sourced from reference TRBV7-2 and TRBJ2-5, is GAGVSQSPSNKVTEKGKDVELRCDPISGHTALYWYRQSLGQGLEFLIYFQGNSAPDKSGLPSDRFSAERTGGSVSTLTIQRTQQEDSAVYLCASSFLAGVGETQYFGPGTRLLVL.

This clonotype was detected many times. The genes are TRBV12-3 or TRBV12-4 and TRBJ2-3; weak D call: TRBD1 (6 bases). The CDR3 has 15 residues. V was pared by 2 bases and J by 2 bases, with 11 bases between. CDR3 protein: CASSLRDTYTDTQYF. CDR3 nucleotide sequence: TGTGCCAGCAGTTTACGGGACACTTACACAGATACGCAGTATTTT.